These 21 T cell receptor beta chains originate from one sample sequenced in a study of T cell repertoires in cytomegalovirus infection. TCRdb re-called the reads through MiXCR, storing one row per CDR3 protein. The repertoire holds roughly 320,000 distinct CDR3 sequences, with 8% to 10% as singletons. Source material: PBMCs. These receptors were obtained from a human donor in good health (CMV status not recorded). Some clones in this sample may be carry-over from other donors' samples.

The V gene is TRBV12-3 or TRBV12-4, the J gene TRBJ1-1; 7 bases agree with TRBD1. V lost 0 bases and J lost 1; bases outside the gene matches: 11. The CDR3 length is 18 residues. The CDR3 loop reads CASSLAQLSTGRNTEAFF. CDR3 coding DNA: TGTGCCAGCAGTTTAGCCCAACTCTCGACAGGGAGGAACACTGAAGCTTTCTTT.

The chain is built from TRBV25-1 and TRBJ2-5, with 7 positions matching TRBD1. This CDR3 is 15 amino acids long. The J segment lost 1 base and the V segment lost 4 bases, leaving 6 bases of the junction unmatched. Germline loops: CDR1 MGHDK, CDR2 SYGVNS. CDR3 in DNA: TGTGCCAGCAGTGCCGGGACAGCCCTCCAAGAGACCCAGTACTTC. It translates to CASSAGTALQETQYF.

About this clonotype itself: A much larger clone is a single base away; this may be a read error. The chain employs TRBV20-1 and TRBJ2-3, with D uncertain. CDR3 length: 15 residues. CDR1 and CDR2 from the germline V gene are DFQATT and SNEGSKA (reference sequence). In DNA form, the CDR3 reads TGCTGTGCTAACGTAGTCAGTGGGATGGCAGATACGCAGTATTTT. It translates to CCANVVSGMADTQYF.

The rearrangement links TRBV27 to TRBJ2-1, with 8 bases aligning to TRBD1. This CDR3 is 14 amino acids long. CDR1 is MNHEY and CDR2 is SMNVEV in the germline V gene (reference sequence). J lost 2 bases, V lost 4 bases, and 1 base had no gene match. CDR3 residues: CASSYRGAYNEQFF. The CDR3 nucleotides are TGTGCCAGCAGTTACAGGGGGGCCTACAATGAGCAGTTCTTC.

The chain employs TRBV27 and TRBJ2-1, with 10 nucleotides matching TRBD2. V gave up 4 bases and J gave up 6 bases; unmatched junction bases: 6. The CDR3 has 15 amino acids. Germline assignment: CDR1 MNHEY and CDR2 SMNVEV (reference sequence). The DNA of the CDR3 is TGTGCCAGCAGTTCGCCGGGACTAGCGCGCAATGAGCAGTTCTTC. Its translation is CASSSPGLARNEQFF.

This clonotype was seen a few times. The V and J genes are TRBV6-1 and TRBJ2-1; 10 positions agree with TRBD2. The J segment lost 6 bases and the V segment lost 6 bases, leaving 8 bases of the junction unmatched. CDR1 and CDR2 from the germline V gene are MNHNS and SASEGT. The CDR3 extends over 15 amino acids. The CDR3 DNA is TGTGCCAGCAGACCGGGACTAGCGAGAACCAATGAGCAGTTCTTC. Translation gives CASRPGLARTNEQFF.

This clonotype was seen repeatedly, ten times or more. The genes are TRBV7-2 and TRBJ1-3, with D perhaps matching TRBD1 (6 bases). CDR3 length: 16 amino acids. Germline V gene data show CDR1 as SGHTA and CDR2 as FQGNSA. Deletions cut 4 bases from V and 10 bases from J, with 23 bases between. CDR3 region: CASSSGAGGGRGTIYF. The CDR3 DNA reads TGTGCCAGCAGCTCCGGGGCGGGCGGCGGAAGGGGGACCATATATTTT.

This clonotype was detected ten times or more. The chain links TRBV4-1 to TRBJ2-5, with D maybe TRBD2 (6 bases). Germline V CDR1 and CDR2: MGHRA, YSYEKL. The germline V and J ends were trimmed by 2 bases and 0 bases, with 13 bases remaining between them. The CDR3 runs 16 residues. The CDR3 DNA sequence: TGCGCCAGCAGCCAAAGGTCTAGCGTCAACCAAGAGACCCAGTACTTC. Its protein product is CASSQRSSVNQETQYF.

This clonotype has at least ten counts. This chain uses TRBV7-2 with TRBJ2-3; D gene uncertain. The CDR3 has 13 amino acids. V shed 6 bases and J shed 0 bases, with 7 bases lying between them. Germline assignment: CDR1 SGHTA and CDR2 FQGNSA. The CDR3 nucleotides read TGTGCCAGCAGGAGCTATAGCACAGATACGCAGTATTTT. Amino acids: CASRSYSTDTQYF.

This clonotype was seen many times. The rearrangement uses TRBV7-2 and TRBJ2-7, with 7 bases fitting TRBD2. The V gene end was trimmed by 3 bases and the J gene end by 7 bases; junction bases not matched to a gene: 15. This CDR3 has 16 residues. Germline V CDR1 and CDR2: SGHTA, FQGNSA. CDR3 bases: TGTGCCAGCAGCTTCATCGGCGGGAGCGGTGGATGGGAGCAGTACTTC. It translates to CASSFIGGSGGWEQYF.

This clonotype occurred a few times. This chain connects TRBV9 to TRBJ2-7; D is uncertain. Trimming stripped 4 bases from V and 2 bases from J, with 13 bases between. This CDR3 spans 14 amino acids. The germline V gene encodes CDR1 SGDLS and CDR2 YYNGEE. Here the CDR3 reads CASSIQATPYEQYF. CDR3 in DNA: TGTGCCAGCAGCATACAAGCGACTCCCTACGAGCAGTACTTC.

This clonotype was recorded many times. The chain has TRBV7-3 and TRBJ2-3; D is undetermined. V lost 3 bases and J 0 bases, leaving 13 bases between the germline ends. Germline loops: CDR1 SGHTA, CDR2 FQGTGA. The CDR3 length is 16 residues. CDR3 DNA sequence: TGTGCCAGCAGCTTCGGTTTGGTTGGTAGCACAGATACGCAGTATTTT. Protein product: CASSFGLVGSTDTQYF.

The sample holds many counts of this clonotype. The rearrangement uses TRBV2 and TRBJ2-6; D uncertain. The CDR3 totals 15 residues. Trimming removed 6 bases at V and 0 bases at J, with 9 bases between. CDR1 is SNHLY, CDR2 FYNNEI, per germline. CDR3: CASRVHSSGANVLTF. CDR3 bases: TGTGCCAGCAGGGTACACAGCTCTGGGGCCAACGTCCTGACTTTC.

The sample holds many counts of this clonotype. The CDR3 reads CASSARQGPYNEQFF. Written as DNA, the CDR3 is TGTGCCAGCAGCGCCCGACAGGGGCCTTACAATGAGCAGTTCTTC. The J gene is TRBJ2-1, the V gene TRBV7-3; 8 bases fit TRBD1. There are 15 residues in the CDR3. J was trimmed by 4 bases and V by 5 bases; bases with no gene match: 7. CDR1 and CDR2 from the germline V gene are SGHTA and FQGTGA.

The V call is TRBV15, the J call TRBJ2-7; 11 bases fit TRBD2. Germline V lookup: CDR1 LNHNV, CDR2 YYDKDF (reference sequence). Trimming removed 4 bases from V and 6 bases from J; junction bases left unmatched: 8. The CDR3 loop spans 15 amino acids. CDR3 sequence reads: CATSMIAGGPSEQYF. The CDR3 DNA sequence: TGTGCCACCAGCATGATAGCGGGAGGGCCGAGCGAGCAGTACTTC.

This clonotype was seen repeatedly, ten times or more. The V gene is TRBV7-2, the J gene TRBJ1-4; 7 nucleotides match TRBD1. V shed 8 bases and J 2 bases; nucleotides not matched to a gene: 11. Germline V gives CDR1 SGHTA, CDR2 FQGNSA. The CDR3 length is 16 residues. This chain's CDR3 is CASCPGGKGTNEKLFF. DNA for the CDR3: TGTGCCAGCTGTCCAGGGGGGAAGGGGACTAATGAAAAACTGTTTTTT.

This clonotype has ten or more counts. The CDR3 sequence is CASSSGLNEQFF. CDR3 sequence (DNA): TGTGCCAGCAGTTCGGGCCTCAATGAGCAGTTCTTC. This chain links TRBV7-2 with TRBJ2-1, with D unresolved. The CDR3 runs 12 residues. With 6 bases removed from V and 6 bases from J, the gap between germline ends came to 9 bases. Germline assignment: CDR1 SGHTA and CDR2 FQGNSA.

The rearrangement joins TRBV7-4 to TRBJ2-7; possibly TRBD2 for D (6 bases). Trimming took 4 bases from V and 0 from J, leaving 19 bases between them. The length of the CDR3 is 17 residues. Germline CDR1 is SGHVT and CDR2 is SQSDAQ. In DNA form, the CDR3 reads TGTGCCAGCAGCTCGAAGGTGGGCGGAGGGAGCTCCTACGAGCAGTACTTC. This encodes CASSSKVGGGSSYEQYF. Full variable domain (rest looked up from reference TRBV7-4 and TRBJ2-7): GAGVSQSPRYKVAKRGRDVALRCDSISGHVTLYWYRQTLGQGSEVLTYSQSDAQRDKSGRPSGRFSAERPERSVSTLKIQRTEQGDSAVYLCASSSKVGGGSSYEQYFGPGTRLTVT.

This chain links TRBV7-2 with TRBJ1-5; the match to TRBD1 covers 7 bases. The germline V gene encodes CDR1 SGHTA and CDR2 FQGNSA. This CDR3 has 14 residues. With V trimmed by 0 bases and J by 8 bases, 4 bases remained unmatched. CDR3 amino acids: CASSLAHRGEPQHF. The CDR3 DNA follows: TGTGCCAGCAGCTTAGCGCACAGGGGAGAGCCCCAGCATTTT. The whole variable domain, remainder taken from reference TRBV7-2 and TRBJ1-5, is GAGVSQSPSNKVTEKGKDVELRCDPISGHTALYWYRQSLGQGLEFLIYFQGNSAPDKSGLPSDRFSAERTGGSVSTLTIQRTQQEDSAVYLCASSLAHRGEPQHFGDGTRLSIL.

This clonotype was seen only a few times. The genes are TRBV6-2 or TRBV6-3 and TRBJ1-1; perhaps TRBD1 as D (6 bases). Germline assignment: CDR1 MNHEY and CDR2 SVGEGT. Trimming cost V 6 bases and J 8 bases, with 19 bases left between them. The CDR3 has 14 amino acids. The CDR3, as DNA: TGTGCCAGCAGCCACTATACAGGGCCCGGGGAAGCTTTCTTT. This encodes CASSHYTGPGEAFF.

This clonotype has just a few counts. The chain carries TRBV6-2 or TRBV6-3 and TRBJ1-1; D gene unclear. V dropped 10 bases and J dropped 1 base, with 7 bases sitting between them. The germline gives CDR1 MNHEY, CDR2 SVGEGT. The CDR3 has 11 amino acids. In DNA form, the CDR3 reads TGTGCCACCCTACAGAACACTGAAGCTTTCTTT. Protein sequence: CATLQNTEAFF.